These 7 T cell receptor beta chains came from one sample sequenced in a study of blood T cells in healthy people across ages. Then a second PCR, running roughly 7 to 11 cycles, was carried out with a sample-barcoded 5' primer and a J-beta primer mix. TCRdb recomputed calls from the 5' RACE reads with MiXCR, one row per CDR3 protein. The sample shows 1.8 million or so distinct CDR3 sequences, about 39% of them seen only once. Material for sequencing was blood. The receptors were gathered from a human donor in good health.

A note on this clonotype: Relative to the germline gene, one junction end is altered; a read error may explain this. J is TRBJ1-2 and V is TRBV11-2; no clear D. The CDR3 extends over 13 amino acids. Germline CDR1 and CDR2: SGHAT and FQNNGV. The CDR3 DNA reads TGTGTCAGCAGCCCCCGCCGGGACTATGGCTACACCTTC. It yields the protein CVSSPRRDYGYTF.

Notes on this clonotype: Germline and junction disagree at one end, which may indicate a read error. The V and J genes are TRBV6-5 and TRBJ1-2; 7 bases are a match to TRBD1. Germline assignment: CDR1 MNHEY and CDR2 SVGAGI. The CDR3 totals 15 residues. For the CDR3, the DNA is TGTGCCAGCATCAAAACGAGACAGGGAGGCTATGTCTACACCTTC. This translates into CASIKTRQGGYVYTF.

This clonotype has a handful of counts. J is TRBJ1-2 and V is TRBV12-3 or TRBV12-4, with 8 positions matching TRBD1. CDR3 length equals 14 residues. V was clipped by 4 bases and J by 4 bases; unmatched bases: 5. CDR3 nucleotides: TGTGCCAGCAGTTCACAGGGGGATGCCTATGGCTACACCTTC. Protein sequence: CASSSQGDAYGYTF.

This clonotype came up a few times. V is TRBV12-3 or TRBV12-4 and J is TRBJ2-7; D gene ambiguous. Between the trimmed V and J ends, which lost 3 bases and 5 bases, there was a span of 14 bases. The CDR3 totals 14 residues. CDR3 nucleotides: TGTGCCAGCAGTTTTGGCCTACACGGCAACGAGCAGTACTTC. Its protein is CASSFGLHGNEQYF.

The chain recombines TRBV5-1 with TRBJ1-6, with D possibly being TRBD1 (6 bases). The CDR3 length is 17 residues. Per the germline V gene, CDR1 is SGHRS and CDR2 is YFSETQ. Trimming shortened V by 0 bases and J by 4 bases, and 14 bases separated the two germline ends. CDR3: CASSLEQGPPYNSPLHF. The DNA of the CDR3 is TGCGCCAGCAGCTTGGAGCAGGGGCCGCCTTATAATTCACCCCTCCACTTT.

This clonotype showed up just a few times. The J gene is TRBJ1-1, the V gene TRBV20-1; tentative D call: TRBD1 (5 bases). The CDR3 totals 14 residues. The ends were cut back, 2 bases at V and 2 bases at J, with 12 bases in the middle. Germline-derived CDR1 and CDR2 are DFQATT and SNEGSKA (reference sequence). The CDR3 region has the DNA TGCAGTGCTAGAAGGAAGCAGGGCAACACTGAAGCTTTCTTT. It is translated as CSARRKQGNTEAFF.

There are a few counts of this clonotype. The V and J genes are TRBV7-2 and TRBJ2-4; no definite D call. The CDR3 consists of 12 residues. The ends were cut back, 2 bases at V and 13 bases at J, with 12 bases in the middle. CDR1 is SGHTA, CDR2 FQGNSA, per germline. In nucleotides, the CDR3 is TGTGCCAGCAGCTTAAGTCCCTACAAGCAGTACTTC. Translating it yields CASSLSPYKQYF.